This T cell receptor beta chain emerged from a study of PD-L1 blockade in urothelial cancer. This CDR3 contains 14 residues. Per the germline V gene, CDR1 is LNHDA and CDR2 is SQIVND (reference sequence). The V and J ends lost 7 bases and 0 bases respectively, with 9 bases between them. Study-level findings and limits: Below-median blood TCR clonality before treatment forecast better survival.

Time point meaning: peripheral blood 6 weeks after treatment start. Using immunoSEQ multiplex PCR, the repertoire was profiled, and TCRdb retains in-frame clones only, with some absent. Seen here are about 66,000 clones, roughly 90% observed once, and the top ten hold around 11%. A word on this clone: The antigen remains undetermined.

The TCR sequence derives from a man aged 55 to 69 with urothelial cancer. This chain connects TRBV19 to TRBJ2-2; a weak D match, TRBD2 (5 bases). Sequenced material: PBMCs, taken around atezolizumab (anti-PD-L1) treatment. CDR3 sequence reads: CASIDSANTGELFF. CDR3 DNA sequence: TGTGCCAGTATCGATAGCGCGAACACCGGGGAGCTGTTTTTT. Complete variable domain (other parts from reference TRBV19 and TRBJ2-2): DGGITQSPKYLFRKEGQNVTLSCEQNLNHDAMYWYRQDPGQGLRLIYYSQIVNDFQKGDIAEGYSVSREKKESFPLTVTSAQKNPTAFYLCASIDSANTGELFFGEGSRLTVL.